Listed below are T cell receptor beta chains from one sample, sequenced in a study of shared clonotypes between healthy human individuals. Data came from immunoSEQ multiplex PCR; TCRdb stores just in-frame clones and leaves some out. The table shows about 490,000 clones, with 79% occurring only once. The source material was PBMCs. The receptors were gathered from a woman aged 40-49 years in good health. Some clones in this sample may be carry-over from other donors' samples. CDR3s include the opening cysteine and the closing phenylalanine or tryptophan. The D gene is left open where the match is weak. Clone size, where shown, is once, few, many, or a class for clones that have expanded.

TRBV27,-,TRBJ2-1,-,TGTGCCAGCAGTAGCCGGGACCTCCCCTACAATGAGCAGTTCTTC,CASSSRDLPYNEQFF
TRBV19,-,TRBJ1-2,-,TGTGCCAGTAGTACCGGGACTGCTGCCCCCTATGGCTACACCTTC,CASSTGTAAPYGYTF
TRBV4-1,-,TRBJ2-7,-,TGCGCCAGCAGCCAAAGACCCGACGGCTACGAGCAGTACTTC,CASSQRPDGYEQYF
TRBV19,-,TRBJ2-6,-,TGTGCCAGTAGTATCCGAGGGGCGGGAGGGGCCAACGTCCTGACTTTC,CASSIRGAGGANVLTF
TRBV29-1,-,TRBJ2-1,-,TGCAGCGTTGAAGACAGCTACAATGAGCAGTTCTTC,CSVEDSYNEQFF
TRBV5-4,-,TRBJ2-7,-,TGTGCCAGCAGCCTGTGGGGGTCCCATGAGCAGTACTTC,CASSLWGSHEQYF
TRBV4-2,once,TRBJ2-1,TRBD1,TGTGCCAGCAGCCAGAGTGGGGGCCAGGGGGCGCGGTACAATGAGCAGTTCTTC,CASSQSGGQGARYNEQFF
TRBV13,-,TRBJ2-3,-,TGTGCCAGCACCCGAATGCGGGGCAGGGATTTTTCAGATACGCAGTATTTT,CASTRMRGRDFSDTQYF
TRBV7-6,medium-sized,TRBJ2-2,-,TGTGCCAGCAGCTTAGCGGTAGGGGCCGGGGAGCTGTTTTTT,CASSLAVGAGELFF
TRBV15,-,TRBJ2-5,-,TGTGCCACCAGCAGACCCTTGGTCGGGACCCAGTACTTC,CATSRPLVGTQYF
TRBV6-6,-,TRBJ2-7,TRBD1,TGTGCCAGCAACCAACCGGGACAGGGCTACGAGCAGTACTTC,CASNQPGQGYEQYF
TRBV6-5,few,TRBJ1-2,TRBD1,TGTGCCAGCACCAATTACAGGGGTGGCTACACCTTC,CASTNYRGGYTF
TRBV5-1,-,TRBJ2-1,-,TGCGCCAGCAGCTTTCGCGATACGTCGGGAAACAATGAGCAGTTCTTC,CASSFRDTSGNNEQFF
TRBV7-2,-,TRBJ2-1,-,TGTGCCAGCAGCCTCGCTAGTGGGGAATACAATGAGCAGTTCTTC,CASSLASGEYNEQFF
TRBV4-1,-,TRBJ2-1,-,TGCGCCAGCAGCCAAAGAAGGGCAGTAGGGAGTGTCTACAATGAGCAGTTCTTC,CASSQRRAVGSVYNEQFF
TRBV5-1,-,TRBJ2-2,-,TGCGCCAGCAGTTCGAACACCGGGGAGCTGTTTTTT,CASSSNTGELFF
TRBV9,-,TRBJ2-7,TRBD2,TGTGCCAGCAGCCCGGGAACTAGCGGCTCCTACGAGCAGTACTTC,CASSPGTSGSYEQYF
TRBV28,-,TRBJ1-5,-,TGTGCCAGCAGCCTGTGGGGGGTCCTAAATCAGCCCCAGCATTTT,CASSLWGVLNQPQHF
TRBV14,-,TRBJ2-5,TRBD2,TGTGCCAGCAGCCTTAGCGGGAGAAGTGGAGAGACCCAGTACTTC,CASSLSGRSGETQYF
TRBV25-1,-,TRBJ1-5,TRBD1,TGTGCCAGCAGTCAACAGGGGACAGGACAGCCCCAGCATTTT,CASSQQGTGQPQHF
TRBV30,-,TRBJ1-6,-,TGTGCCTGGAGTGTAAGGGGGTATTCACCCCTCCACTTT,CAWSVRGYSPLHF
TRBV28,few,TRBJ1-5,-,TGTGCCAGCACCCCGGGACCGAATGGACAGCCCCAGCATTTT,CASTPGPNGQPQHF
TRBV7-2,-,TRBJ2-3,-,TGTGCCAGCAGCTCCCCCCACACAGATACGCAGTATTTT,CASSSPHTDTQYF
TRBV6-1,-,TRBJ2-6,-,TGTGCCAGCAGTGAAAGGAGGGGAGGTGCCAACGTCCTGACTTTC,CASSERRGGANVLTF
TRBV2,-,TRBJ2-1,TRBD1,TGTGCCAGCAGCATACACAACAGGGGGCGCGGTGAGCAGTTCTTC,CASSIHNRGRGEQFF
TRBV11-1,-,TRBJ2-2,-,TGTGCCAGCAGCTTTGGGGGCAACACCGGGGAGCTGTTTTTT,CASSFGGNTGELFF
TRBV9,-,TRBJ2-4,-,TGTGCCAGCAGCATTAGTGTTGGACAGGCGGCCGGGGGGAACATTCAGTACTTC,CASSISVGQAAGGNIQYF
TRBV19,few,TRBJ1-2,-,TGTGCCAGTAGTATCGGGACCGAAGATGGCTACACCTTC,CASSIGTEDGYTF
TRBV5-1,-,TRBJ2-7,-,TGCGCCAGCAGCCTGAGGGATTCCTACGAGCAGTACTTC,CASSLRDSYEQYF
TRBV11-2,-,TRBJ1-2,-,TGTGCCAGCAGCTTAGATCGAGGGGGTGGCTACACCTTC,CASSLDRGGGYTF
TRBV6-1,once,TRBJ1-1,-,TGTGCCAGCAGTGTCCTGGACAGGAACACTGAAGCTTTCTTT,CASSVLDRNTEAFF
TRBV7-2,-,TRBJ1-1,-,TGTGCCAGCAGCTCGCAGTGGGGGGACACTGAAGCTTTCTTT,CASSSQWGDTEAFF
TRBV5-4,-,TRBJ1-2,-,TGTGCCAGCAGCTCGGACAGCAACTATGGCTACACCTTC,CASSSDSNYGYTF
TRBV28,-,TRBJ2-2,-,TGTGCCAGCAGTTTAGGGGTAATACCGACCGGGGAGCTGTTTTTT,CASSLGVIPTGELFF
TRBV30,-,TRBJ2-2,-,TGTGCCTGGAATAGAGGGGGAAACACCGGGGAGCTGTTTTTT,CAWNRGGNTGELFF
TRBV19,-,TRBJ1-2,TRBD1,TGTGCCAGTAGAAGGACAGGGGATGACTATGGCTACACCTTC,CASRRTGDDYGYTF
TRBV27,-,TRBJ2-1,TRBD2,TGTGCCAGCAGTCTTCTAGCGGGAGGTTACAATGAGCAGTTCTTC,CASSLLAGGYNEQFF
TRBV2,few,TRBJ2-3,TRBD1,TGTGCCAGCAGTCCCCAAGGACAGGTCGGCACAGATACGCAGTATTTT,CASSPQGQVGTDTQYF
TRBV28,few,TRBJ1-5,-,TGTGCCAGCAGTTTATTCCCGGGGGGCTCTCAGCCCCAGCATTTT,CASSLFPGGSQPQHF
TRBV18,-,TRBJ2-3,-,TGTGCCAGCTCACCGGCAGGAAGCACAGATACGCAGTATTTT,CASSPAGSTDTQYF
TRBV18,-,TRBJ2-5,-,TGTGCCAGCTCACCCGGCAGTGGGAAAGAGACCCAGTACTTC,CASSPGSGKETQYF
TRBV6-1,-,TRBJ2-3,TRBD2,TGTGCCAGCAGTGAAGGGACTAGCGGGAGTTGGGGCACAGATACGCAGTATTTT,CASSEGTSGSWGTDTQYF
TRBV4-1,-,TRBJ1-5,-,TGCGCCAGCAGCCCAACGGGGGCTCAACAGCCCCAGCATTTT,CASSPTGAQQPQHF
TRBV7-9,-,TRBJ1-2,-,TGTGCCAGCAGCTTAGCGTTTGAGGCGGATGGCTACACCTTC,CASSLAFEADGYTF
TRBV6-1,-,TRBJ2-7,-,TGTGCCAGCACACAAACTACAGGGCCTCTGGGTGAGCAGTACTTC,CASTQTTGPLGEQYF
TRBV14,once,TRBJ2-7,-,TGTGCCAGCAGCCAAGAGAAAACCGAGCAGTACTTC,CASSQEKTEQYF
TRBV10-3,-,TRBJ2-7,TRBD2,TGTGCCACGGGGACTAGCCGAGGTGAGCAGTACTTC,CATGTSRGEQYF
TRBV5-6,-,TRBJ1-4,-,TGTGCCAGCAGCTTGAGGATCGGTGAAAAACTGTTTTTT,CASSLRIGEKLFF
TRBV6-4,-,TRBJ2-6,-,TGTGCCAGCAGTCCCGGAGGTTTTGCTGGCTCCGGGGCCAACGTCCTGACTTTC,CASSPGGFAGSGANVLTF
TRBV7-9,-,TRBJ1-1,-,TGTGCCAGCAGCTTAGAAGTCAGTAAAACTGAAGCTTTCTTT,CASSLEVSKTEAFF
TRBV19,-,TRBJ1-1,TRBD1,TGTGCCAGTGGGGACAGGAACACTGAAGCTTTCTTT,CASGDRNTEAFF
TRBV10-3,-,TRBJ2-1,TRBD1,TGTGCCATCAGTGATCGGACAGGGGGGGGCAATGAGCAGTTCTTC,CAISDRTGGGNEQFF
TRBV21-1,-,TRBJ2-2,-,TGTGCCAGCAGCACCCTGACGGAGGCGAACACCGGGGAGCTGTTTTTT,CASSTLTEANTGELFF
TRBV19,-,TRBJ2-2,-,TGTGCCAGTAGTACTTCCCCGGCCCTTGGGCCCGGGGAGCTGTTTTTT,CASSTSPALGPGELFF
TRBV19,few,TRBJ2-7,-,TGTGCCAGTAGTATAGAGACAGCCTACGAGCAGTACTTC,CASSIETAYEQYF
TRBV12-5,-,TRBJ2-2,-,TGTGCTAGTGGTTTGGTACTCGGTGGGGTAGCTGAGCTGTTTTTT,CASGLVLGGVAELFF
TRBV18,once,TRBJ1-4,-,TGTGCCAGCTCAGAGCCGGGGAGCCTAAATGAAAAACTGTTTTTT,CASSEPGSLNEKLFF
TRBV6-1,-,TRBJ2-2,-,TGTGCCAGCAGTATTACGAATTCCGGGGAGCTGTTTTTT,CASSITNSGELFF
TRBV11-2,once,TRBJ2-7,TRBD2,TGTGCCAGCACCGGGACTAGCGGGAGGGGAGGGTACGAGCAGTACTTC,CASTGTSGRGGYEQYF
TRBV10-2,-,TRBJ2-7,-,TGCGCCAGCAGTGTCAACTATGAGTACGAGCAGTACTTC,CASSVNYEYEQYF